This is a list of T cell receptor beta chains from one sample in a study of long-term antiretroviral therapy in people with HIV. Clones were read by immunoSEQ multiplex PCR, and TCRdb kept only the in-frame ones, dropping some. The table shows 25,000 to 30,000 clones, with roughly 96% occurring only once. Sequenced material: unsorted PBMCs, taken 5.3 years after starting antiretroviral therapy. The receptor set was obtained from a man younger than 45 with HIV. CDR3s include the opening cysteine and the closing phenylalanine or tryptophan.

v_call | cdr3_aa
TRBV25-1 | CASTTHPPGQINQPQHF
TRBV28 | CASLRGDQPQHF
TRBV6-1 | CASRDRGVTDTQYF
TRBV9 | CASSGPGWGDTQYF
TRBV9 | CASSVELVGISEQYF
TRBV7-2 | CASSLDPMSPLHF
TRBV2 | CASSETGDLSGANVLTF
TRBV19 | CASIPYSGTTEAFF
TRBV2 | CASSEEGPEYTEAFF
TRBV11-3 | CASSLHGPGHYNQPQHF
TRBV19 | CASSTGGRETQYF
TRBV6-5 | CASSYETGSYEQYF
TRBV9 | CASTGGGVSTNYGYTF
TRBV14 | CASSQLIGEQFF
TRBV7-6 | CASSLGPGSGRLNTQYF
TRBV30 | CAWTGRAQETQYF
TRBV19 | CASRNPDRGYGYTF
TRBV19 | CASSRGQNNYGYTF
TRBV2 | CASSDRQNVNTEAFF
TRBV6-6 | CASRRRQGIGNEQFF
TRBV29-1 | CSVVGGFGYEQYF
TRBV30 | CASHRERSTEAFF
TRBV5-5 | CASSSVTPGANVLTF
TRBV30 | CASDRGLYEQYF
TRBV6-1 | CASTISDRVNGYTF
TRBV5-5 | CASSYQGVSGNTIYF
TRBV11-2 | CASNPRTGRVDEQFF
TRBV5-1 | CASSFRAGGENIQYF
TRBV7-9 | CASSENVDYEQYF
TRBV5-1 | CASSLDRATVGYTF
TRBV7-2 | CASSASNGLNTEAFF
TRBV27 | CASAGTAARQPQHF
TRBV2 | CASTLGQTRYGYTF
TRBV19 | CASSIAGDAGEQYF
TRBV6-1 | CASSEMQGAHVRGYTF
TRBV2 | CASRNLDLDTDTQYF
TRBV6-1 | CASAEGLAGAYEQYF
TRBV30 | CACTSGGRYYGYTF
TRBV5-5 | CASSPSARTSGNTIYF
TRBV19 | CASSFLGGNSPLHF
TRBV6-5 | CASSLGLHYEQYF
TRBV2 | CASSEGPGLGYNEQFF